This TCR beta chain was recorded in a study of T cells in Graves' hyperthyroidism and ophthalmopathy. Diagnosis rested on symptoms, serum thyroxine and TRAb, thyroid ultrasound, and orbital computed tomography. This clonotype was detected once. TCR beta CDR3 regions were amplified from RNA. Researchers ran a first-round RT-PCR on the TCR CDR3 using the HTBI primer set. TCRdb used MiXCR to reprocess the multiplex PCR reads, holding one entry per CDR3 protein. The sample lists roughly 350,000 distinct CDR3 sequences; more than 12% were seen once. The CDR3 sequence is 12 residues long. CDR1 and CDR2 (germline): DFQATT, SNEGSKA (reference sequence).

The J gene is TRBJ2-5, the V gene TRBV20-1; TRBD1 might be the D (6 bases). Sequencing input: blood. The clonotype comes from a woman aged 25 to 45 with Graves' ophthalmopathy. This CDR3 is CSAPGAGETQYF. DNA for the CDR3: TGCAGCGCACCAGGGGCCGGAGAGACCCAGTACTTC.